These 31 T cell receptor beta chains were sequenced from one sample in a study of T cell responses to AZD1222 COVID-19 vaccine. Method: immunoSEQ multiplex PCR; TCRdb's copy keeps in-frame clones and lacks some. This repertoire shows 150,000 to 200,000 clones, approximately 90% found once; its top ten account for 20% to 30%. This sample comprised peripheral blood, obtained 28 days after the second AZD1222 dose. These receptors were obtained from an adult who received the AZD1222 COVID-19 vaccine.

The chain links TRBV5-1 to TRBJ2-2; 8 nucleotides align to TRBD2. V was clipped by 4 bases and J by 8 bases; unmatched bases: 13. This CDR3 contains 16 residues. Germline-derived CDR1 and CDR2 are SGHRS and YFSETQ. The CDR3 DNA sequence: TGCGCCAGCAGCCCGGGAGGGGAAGGGATTGATGGGGAGCTGTTTTTT. Translation: CASSPGGEGIDGELFF.

This chain joins TRBV5-4 and TRBJ2-1, with D possibly matching TRBD2 (6 bases). The CDR3 totals 13 residues. The germline V and J ends were trimmed by 0 bases and 10 bases, with 11 bases remaining between them. CDR1 SGHNT and CDR2 YYREEE come from the germline V gene (reference sequence). The DNA of the CDR3 is TGTGCCAGCAGCTTGGGCGGGACGCAGGAGCAGTTCTTC. Translated, it gives CASSLGGTQEQFF.

This clone was observed a few times. This sequence joins TRBV23-1 and TRBJ2-7; D not resolved. TRBV23-1 is an open reading frame, and its role is uncertain. The CDR3 extends over 16 amino acids. Trimming removed 3 bases at V and 2 bases at J, with 17 bases between. The CDR3 region is CASSHYRAYRTYEQYF. CDR3 DNA: TGCGCCAGCAGTCATTATAGGGCTTACCGAACCTACGAGCAGTACTTC.

The V and J genes are TRBV5-1 and TRBJ2-1; TRBD2 matches 8 bases. The V gene's germline CDR1 is SGHRS and CDR2 YFSETQ. This CDR3 has 17 amino acids. The J segment lost 5 bases and the V segment lost 4 bases, leaving 14 bases of the junction unmatched. The CDR3 DNA is TGCGCCAGCAGCCGAGTCCATGGGTCGGGAGGGGACAATGAGCAGTTCTTC. It encodes CASSRVHGSGGDNEQFF.

The chain links TRBV18 to TRBJ2-7; 9 bases agree with TRBD1. V shed 3 bases and J 5 bases; nucleotides not matched to a gene: 5. CDR1 and CDR2 from the germline V gene are KGHSH and LQKENI. The CDR3 has 14 amino acids. CDR3 sequence: CASSPRDRANEQYF. CDR3 sequence (DNA): TGTGCCAGCTCACCCCGGGACAGGGCAAACGAGCAGTACTTC.

This chain links TRBV28 with TRBJ1-4; D gene ambiguous. Germline V gene lookup returns CDR1 MDHEN and CDR2 SYDVKM. The CDR3 consists of 12 residues. CDR3 in amino acids: CASRATNEKLFF. The CDR3 coding sequence is TGTGCTAGTAGGGCAACTAATGAAAAACTGTTTTTT.

The chain recombines TRBV19 with TRBJ2-6; D gene ambiguous. The CDR3 sequence is 11 residues long. The V end lost 7 bases, the J end lost 2 bases, and 0 bases lay between the germline ends. Germline V gene sequence: CDR1 LNHDA, CDR2 SQIVND (reference sequence). The CDR3 reads CASTGANVLTF. The CDR3 DNA reads TGTGCCAGTACTGGGGCCAACGTCCTGACTTTC.

The chain carries TRBV19 and TRBJ2-7, with D possibly matching TRBD1 (6 bases). CDR1 is LNHDA, CDR2 SQIVND, per germline (reference sequence). The length of the CDR3 is 13 residues. Trimming shortened V by 8 bases and J by 2 bases, and 13 bases separated the two germline ends. CDR3 loop: CASSRDTTYEQYF. CDR3 bases: TGTGCCAGTTCCCGGGACACAACCTACGAGCAGTACTTC.

J is TRBJ2-7 and V is TRBV18, with D perhaps given as TRBD1 or TRBD2 (5 bases each). CDR1 is KGHSH, CDR2 LQKENI, per germline. The CDR3 covers 16 residues. Trimming took 2 bases from V and 4 from J, leaving 18 bases between them. Here the CDR3 reads CASSPFPGPSGYEQYF. The CDR3 coding sequence is TGTGCCAGCTCACCATTCCCGGGACCAAGTGGTTACGAGCAGTACTTC. The full variable domain, completed using reference TRBV18 and TRBJ2-7, is NAGVMQNPRHLVRRRGQEARLRCSPMKGHSHVYWYRQLPEEGLKFMVYLQKENIIDESGMPKERFSAEFPKEGPSILRIQQVVRGDSAAYFCASSPFPGPSGYEQYFGPGTRLTVT.

The chain employs TRBV28 and TRBJ1-2; 8 bases agree with TRBD1. CDR1 and CDR2 (germline): MDHEN, SYDVKM. J lost 3 bases, V lost 6 bases, and 15 bases had no gene match. The CDR3 consists of 17 residues. This CDR3 is CASRPQGALRRDYGYTF. DNA for the CDR3: TGTGCCAGCAGACCGCAGGGGGCTCTCAGGCGAGACTATGGCTACACCTTC.

The sample holds a few counts of this clone. The rearrangement links TRBV28 to TRBJ2-7, with D tentatively TRBD1 or TRBD2 (6 bases each). CDR3 size: 14 residues. In germline, CDR1 is MDHEN, CDR2 SYDVKM. The V and J ends lost 3 bases and 6 bases respectively, with 15 bases between them. The DNA of the CDR3 is TGTGCCAGCAGTTTCAAAGGGGGGCCGGGCGAGCAGTACTTC. This encodes CASSFKGGPGEQYF.

The CDR3 region is CASHLFTSYNSPLHF. For the CDR3, the DNA is TGTGCCAGCCACCTGTTCACCTCCTATAATTCACCCCTCCACTTT. The chain carries TRBV6-6 and TRBJ1-6; D unresolved. Germline assignment: CDR1 MNHNY and CDR2 SVGAGI (reference sequence). V lost 8 bases to trimming and J lost 0 bases, with 11 bases between them. The CDR3 extends over 15 amino acids.

V usage is TRBV5-4 and J usage is TRBJ1-2; weak D call: TRBD1 (6 bases). Trimming left V 1 base short and J 6 bases short, with 7 bases between. Germline V gene lookup returns CDR1 SGHNT and CDR2 YYREEE (reference sequence). The CDR3 is 12 residues long. CDR3 in amino acids: CASSLTGNGYTF. CDR3 DNA: TGTGCCAGCAGCTTGACAGGGAATGGCTACACCTTC. Full variable domain (remainder filled in from reference TRBV5-4 and TRBJ1-2): ETGVTQSPTHLIKTRGQQVTLRCSSQSGHNTVSWYQQALGQGPQFIFQYYREEENGRGNFPPRFSGLQFPNYSSELNVNALELDDSALYLCASSLTGNGYTFGSGTRLTVV.

This clone was detected only once. This chain uses TRBV5-1 with TRBJ2-4, with D perhaps TRBD1 or TRBD2 (6 bases each). Germline values: CDR1 SGHRS, CDR2 YFSETQ. The CDR3 spans 18 residues. With 4 bases removed from V and 0 bases from J, the gap between germline ends came to 20 bases. For the CDR3, the DNA is TGCGCCAGCAGCCATGGGCGGGACAATGTACAAGCCAAAAACATTCAGTACTTC. Its protein product is CASSHGRDNVQAKNIQYF.

The chain joins TRBV28 to TRBJ1-6, with D hard to call. Germline CDR1 reads MDHEN; CDR2 reads SYDVKM. The V and J ends lost 9 bases and 9 bases respectively, with 15 bases between them. The CDR3 covers 13 residues. CDR3 nucleotides: TGTGCCAGTTTTGGAGGAGGGCTTTCACCCCTCCACTTT. This codes for CASFGGGLSPLHF. The full variable domain, its missing parts supplied by reference TRBV28 and TRBJ1-6, is DVKVTQSSRYLVKRTGEKVFLECVQDMDHENMFWYRQDPGLGLRLIYFSYDVKMKEKGDIPEGYSVSREKKERFSLILESASTNQTSMYLCASFGGGLSPLHFGNGTRLTVT.

This chain uses TRBV12-5 with TRBJ2-1; possibly TRBD1 or TRBD2 for D (6 bases each). V lost 2 bases to trimming and J lost 0 bases, with 26 bases between them. Germline lookup yields CDR1 LGHNT and CDR2 FRNRAP. The length of the CDR3 is 21 residues. The CDR3 loop is CASGLYALQKGGLFSYNEQFF. The CDR3, as DNA: TGTGCTAGTGGTTTGTATGCCCTACAGAAGGGGGGCTTATTCTCCTACAATGAGCAGTTCTTC.

The rearrangement uses TRBV7-3 and TRBJ2-1, with a weak D call TRBD2 (6 bases). Deletions cut 5 bases from V and 7 bases from J, with 18 bases between. The CDR3 spans 15 residues. Germline lookup yields CDR1 SGHTA and CDR2 FQGTGA. CDR3 amino acids: CASSPPGGDRNEQFF. In DNA form, the CDR3 reads TGTGCCAGCAGCCCCCCTGGCGGGGATAGGAATGAGCAGTTCTTC.

This chain links TRBV28 with TRBJ1-2, with TRBD1 matching 9 bases. CDR3 length: 16 amino acids. V dropped 7 bases and J dropped 5; count of bases not matched to a gene: 14. Per the germline V gene, CDR1 is MDHEN and CDR2 is SYDVKM. In DNA form, the CDR3 reads TGTGCCAGCAACGGCGCCCAGGACAGGGGTGGGTATGGCTACACCTTC. Its translation is CASNGAQDRGGYGYTF.

This rearrangement joins TRBV7-2 to TRBJ2-3; D gene uncertain. V lost 1 base, J lost 7 bases, and 6 bases lay in between. The V gene's germline CDR1 is SGHTA and CDR2 FQGNSA. The CDR3 is 12 amino acids. Here the CDR3 DNA reads TGTGCCAGCAGCTTAGGTGGGCATACGCAGTATTTT. Amino acid sequence: CASSLGGHTQYF.

This chain links TRBV19 with TRBJ1-5; D may be TRBD1 (5 bases). The CDR3 spans 17 residues. Trimming cost V 4 bases and J 0 bases, with 16 bases left between them. Germline CDR1 is LNHDA and CDR2 is SQIVND (reference sequence). The CDR3 is CASSTPGALNSNQPQHF. DNA of the CDR3: TGTGCCAGTAGTACCCCCGGGGCCCTGAATAGCAATCAGCCCCAGCATTTT.

The rearrangement links TRBV3-1 (or the pseudogene TRBV3-2) to TRBJ2-7; D is perhaps TRBD1 (6 bases). Germline V CDR1 and CDR2: LGHDT, YNNKEL (reference sequence). The CDR3 runs 13 residues. Trimming shortened V by 3 bases and J by 5 bases, and 11 bases separated the two germline ends. The CDR3 sequence is CASSQPGVNEQYF. CDR3 bases: TGTGCCAGCAGCCAGCCAGGGGTCAACGAGCAGTACTTC.

The V call is TRBV28, the J call TRBJ1-2; D remains unclear. Trimming shortened V by 2 bases and J by 6 bases, and 10 bases separated the two germline ends. In germline, CDR1 is MDHEN, CDR2 SYDVKM. The CDR3 has 13 amino acids. The CDR3 spells CASSLDGVNGYTF. In DNA form, the CDR3 reads TGTGCCAGCAGTTTAGATGGGGTCAATGGCTACACCTTC.

The gene calls are TRBV7-2 and TRBJ2-7, with 9 bases aligning to TRBD1. The CDR3 is 15 amino acids. Germline V gives CDR1 SGHTA, CDR2 FQGNSA. V lost 3 bases to trimming and J lost 1 base; unmatched junction nucleotides: 4. The CDR3 bases are TGTGCCAGCAGCTTCGTACAGGGGGCGTCCTACGAGCAGTACTTC. Translated: CASSFVQGASYEQYF.

About this clone itself: The same CDR3 is also encoded by other DNA sequences in this sample. The V and J genes are TRBV5-4 and TRBJ2-3; 9 positions agree with TRBD2. V shed 5 bases, J shed 0 bases, and the junction held 1 base outside the gene matches. The CDR3 has 14 amino acids. Germline V lookup: CDR1 SGHNT, CDR2 YYREEE (reference sequence). In nucleotides, the CDR3 is TGTGCCAGCAGTAGCGGGAGAAGCACAGATACGCAGTATTTT. Translation gives CASSSGRSTDTQYF.

Here the CDR3 reads CASSQDLGFTDTQYF. The CDR3 nucleotides read TGCGCCAGCAGCCAAGATCTGGGGTTCACAGATACGCAGTATTTT. The chain recombines TRBV4-1 with TRBJ2-3; D remains unclear. Trimming removed 0 bases from V and 2 bases from J, with 9 bases in between. This CDR3 is built from 15 residues. Looked up from germline, CDR1 is MGHRA and CDR2 is YSYEKL.

This chain links TRBV14 with TRBJ2-3; D gene uncertain. The germline V gene has CDR1 SGHDN and CDR2 FVKESK. V lost 4 bases and J lost 0, with 8 bases in between. The CDR3 contains 14 residues. In DNA, the CDR3 is TGTGCCAGCAGCCCCTTCGGCAGCACAGATACGCAGTATTTT. Amino acid sequence: CASSPFGSTDTQYF.

Of note for this clone: Distinct nucleotide sequences in the sample also encode this CDR3. The chain recombines TRBV30 with TRBJ1-5; D unresolved. Germline CDR1 reads GTSNPN; CDR2 reads SVGIG (reference sequence). The CDR3 has 13 amino acids. V lost 0 bases to trimming and J lost 5 bases, with 8 bases between them. CDR3 nucleotides: TGTGCCTGGAGTGTAGGGTTGGATCAGCCCCAGCATTTT. Encoded protein: CAWSVGLDQPQHF.

The rearrangement uses TRBV5-6 and TRBJ1-1; D gene ambiguous. The V and J ends lost 1 base and 0 bases respectively, with 10 bases between them. The germline gives CDR1 SGHDT, CDR2 YYEEEE. This CDR3 contains 15 residues. CDR3 sequence: CASSLSRLMNTEAFF. CDR3 nucleotide sequence: TGTGCCAGCAGCTTGAGCCGGCTTATGAACACTGAAGCTTTCTTT.

V and J are TRBV19 and TRBJ2-1, with D possibly being TRBD1 (6 bases). Trimming removed 7 bases from V and 8 bases from J, with 18 bases in between. Germline CDR1 LNHDA, CDR2 SQIVND (reference sequence). The CDR3 runs to 14 residues. As DNA, the CDR3 is TGTGCCAGTACCCCTGGTCGCAGGGGATATGAGCAGTTCTTC. Translated: CASTPGRRGYEQFF.

V is TRBV10-3 and J is TRBJ2-2, with a weak D call TRBD2 (6 bases). The CDR3 runs to 17 residues. Germline assignment: CDR1 ENHRY and CDR2 SYGVKD. Trimming stripped 8 bases from V and 7 bases from J, with 26 bases between. CDR3 coding DNA: TGTGCCATCGGGAAGGATGGCGGGATGAGTAAGGTCGGGGAGCTGTTTTTT. Translating gives CAIGKDGGMSKVGELFF.

V gene TRBV2 combines with J gene TRBJ2-1, with 8 bases that match TRBD2. From germline, CDR1 is SNHLY and CDR2 FYNNEI. The junction had 8 bases not matched to a gene; V was cut back by 8 bases and J by 2 bases. This CDR3 region has 15 residues. Here the CDR3 reads CASLILAGAYNEQFF. For the CDR3, the DNA is TGTGCCAGCCTCATTCTAGCGGGCGCCTACAATGAGCAGTTCTTC.